What follows are 22 T cell receptor beta chains derived from one specimen sequenced in a study of PD-1 blockade in classical Hodgkin lymphoma (dated by TCRdb to the early 2020s). The method was the immunoSEQ multiplex PCR assay. The table comes from immuneACCESS by way of TCRdb, which keeps in-frame sequences with V and J called. Part of the clones is missing from these tables; in studies checked, under half for an unresolved V gene and the rest for unknown reasons. The sample table lists about 17,000 clones, about 81% of them with a count of one. 3.5% to 5% of the sample is in the top ten clones. What this sample's time point label stands for: cycle 1 day 1 (C1D1), immediately before nivolumab initiation. Every trial patient had relapsed following autologous stem cell transplantation, and prior brentuximab vedotin exposure was what differed among cohorts A, B and C. The sequencing here drew on peripheral blood mononuclear cells (PBMCs), taken at baseline. Receptor source: a human donor with classical Hodgkin lymphoma.

J is TRBJ1-4 and V is TRBV6-5; D is unresolved. The CDR3 consists of 13 residues. V was trimmed by 5 bases and J by 8 bases, leaving 12 bases between them. Germline loops: CDR1 MNHEY, CDR2 SVGAGI. In nucleotides, the CDR3 is TGTGCCAGCAGTCGGGCAGGAGTGGAAAAACTGTTTTTT. Residues: CASSRAGVEKLFF.

The V gene is TRBV27, the J gene TRBJ2-7, with D possibly matching TRBD2 (5 bases). The CDR3 runs to 13 residues. CDR1 is MNHEY, CDR2 SMNVEV, per germline (reference sequence). The ends were cut back, 4 bases at V and 0 bases at J, with 7 bases in the middle. CDR3 in DNA: TGTGCCAGCAGTTACGGGGTCTCCTACGAGCAGTACTTC. It encodes CASSYGVSYEQYF.

This clone has a handful of counts. Distinct nucleotide sequences in the sample also encode this CDR3. This chain connects TRBV5-1 to TRBJ1-1; the D is unclear. The V and J ends lost 0 bases and 1 base respectively, with 4 bases between them. The germline V gene has CDR1 SGHRS and CDR2 YFSETQ. The CDR3 runs to 13 residues. The CDR3 DNA reads as TGCGCCAGCAGCTTGGAGGCGAACACTGAAGCTTTCTTT. It yields the protein CASSLEANTEAFF.

The chain is built from TRBV20-1 and TRBJ2-7; D is perhaps TRBD2 (5 bases). Trimming pared 5 bases from V and 4 bases from J, leaving 9 bases between. Germline CDR1 is DFQATT and CDR2 is SNEGSKA (reference sequence). The CDR3 has 11 amino acids. The CDR3 sequence: CSAPRDYEQYF. The DNA of the CDR3 is TGCAGTGCTCCCCGGGATTACGAGCAGTACTTC.

This rearrangement joins TRBV5-1 to TRBJ2-5; D remains unclear. V dropped 4 bases and J dropped 0 bases, with 13 bases sitting between them. Germline CDR1 SGHRS, CDR2 YFSETQ. CDR3 length: 15 residues. The CDR3 DNA follows: TGCGCCAGCAGCCAACGACCGGGTTACCAAGAGACCCAGTACTTC. It codes for CASSQRPGYQETQYF.

The chain employs TRBV9 and TRBJ1-1; a possible D gene is TRBD1 (6 bases). The CDR3 has 15 residues. Germline V lookup: CDR1 SGDLS, CDR2 YYNGEE. The V end was cut by 0 bases, the J end by 2 bases, with 11 bases between. For the CDR3, the DNA is TGTGCCAGCAGCGTAGTTGGGGGGGCCAACACTGAAGCTTTCTTT. Its protein product is CASSVVGGANTEAFF.

Written as DNA, the CDR3 is TGTGCCAGCAGCTATGGGCAGGGAAGGAATCAGCCCCAGCATTTT. Its translation is CASSYGQGRNQPQHF. The chain has TRBV2 and TRBJ1-5, with D possibly TRBD1 on 5 matching bases. Trimming cost V 6 bases and J 4 bases, with 16 bases left between them. The CDR3 contains 15 residues. CDR1 SNHLY and CDR2 FYNNEI come from the germline V gene. Drawing the rest from reference TRBV2 and TRBJ1-5, the complete variable domain is EPEVTQTPSHQVTQMGQEVILRCVPISNHLYFYWYRQILGQKVEFLVSFYNNEISEKSEIFDDQFSVERPDGSNFTLKIRSTKLEDSAMYFCASSYGQGRNQPQHFGDGTRLSIL.

Regarding this clone: Germline and junction disagree at one end, which may indicate a read error. The genes are TRBV6-5 and TRBJ2-7, with TRBD1 matching 11 bases. CDR3 length: 14 amino acids. Germline values: CDR1 MNHEY, CDR2 SVGAGI. Here the CDR3 reads CATSRDRGTYEQYF. CDR3 nucleotides: TGTGCCACCAGTAGGGACAGGGGGACCTACGAGCAGTACTTC.

This clone was seen just once. The gene calls are TRBV6-5 and TRBJ1-3; tentatively, D is TRBD1 (5 bases). This CDR3 contains 15 residues. V lost 2 bases, J lost 2 bases, and 10 bases lay in between. Germline lookup yields CDR1 MNHEY and CDR2 SVGAGI. Here the CDR3 reads CASSYGGTAGNTIYF. CDR3 in DNA: TGTGCCAGCAGTTACGGCGGGACGGCTGGAAACACCATATATTTT.

The count of this clone is one. This chain links TRBV4-2 with TRBJ1-6, with TRBD1 matching 9 bases. J lost 10 bases, V lost 2 bases, and 9 bases had no gene match. The CDR3 totals 16 residues. In germline, CDR1 is LGHNA, CDR2 YNFKEQ. CDR3 DNA sequence: TGTGCCAGCAGCCAAAACCCGGGACAGGGACCCTCACCCCTCCACTTT. Its protein is CASSQNPGQGPSPLHF.

CDR3 bases: TGTGCCAGCAGCCCAGGGACAGGGAACTATGGCTACACCTTC. Translating gives CASSPGTGNYGYTF. The chain joins TRBV5-4 to TRBJ1-2; 9 bases line up with TRBD1. The CDR3 totals 14 residues. Germline trimming cut 4 bases from V and 2 bases from J; bases unmatched to any gene: 3. CDR1 and CDR2 from the germline V gene are SGHNT and YYREEE (reference sequence). Based on the CDR3 plus reference TRBV5-4 and TRBJ1-2, the full variable domain is ETGVTQSPTHLIKTRGQQVTLRCSSQSGHNTVSWYQQALGQGPQFIFQYYREEENGRGNFPPRFSGLQFPNYSSELNVNALELDDSALYLCASSPGTGNYGYTFGSGTRLTVV.

The gene calls are TRBV27 and TRBJ1-2; possible D gene TRBD1, 5 bases. Trimming removed 4 bases from V and 3 bases from J, with 18 bases in between. The CDR3 totals 16 residues. Germline CDR1 is MNHEY and CDR2 is SMNVEV (reference sequence). The CDR3 sequence: CASSSSHGGEDYGYTF. In nucleotides, the CDR3 is TGTGCCAGCAGTTCCTCTCATGGGGGGGAGGACTATGGCTACACCTTC.

The rearrangement links TRBV21-1 to TRBJ1-1. TRBV21-1 is a documented pseudogene. The CDR3 is 18 amino acids. CDR3 sequence: CASSKGDSQGTYRAEAFF. The CDR3 nucleotides are TGTGCCAGCAGCAAAGGGGACTCCCAGGGGACCTATAGGGCTGAAGCTTTCTTT.

This clone was seen a single time. A junction end diverges from the germline sequence, so it may reflect a read error. The V call is TRBV5-4, the J call TRBJ2-7; a weak D match, TRBD2 (5 bases). This CDR3 comprises 15 residues. Germline V gives CDR1 SGHNT, CDR2 YYREEE (reference sequence). CDR3 DNA: TGTGCCAGCAGGTTGGATGGAGGAGGAGCCTACGAGCAGTACTTC. This sequence encodes CASRLDGGGAYEQYF.

This chain joins TRBV5-6 and TRBJ2-3; D may be TRBD1 (5 bases). V lost 3 bases, J lost 4 bases, and 12 bases lay in between. This CDR3 is 14 amino acids long. The germline V gene encodes CDR1 SGHDT and CDR2 YYEEEE. CDR3 in amino acids: CASSSATDSDTQYF. CDR3 bases: TGTGCCAGCAGCTCCGCGACAGATTCAGATACGCAGTATTTT.

The CDR3 sequence: CASSLGTSGFTDTQYF. CDR3 coding DNA: TGTGCCAGCAGCCTTGGGACTAGCGGATTCACAGATACGCAGTATTTT. The chain links TRBV4-2 to TRBJ2-3, with TRBD2 identical over 11 bases. The V and J ends lost 4 bases and 2 bases, in that order; junction bases with no gene match: 5. Germline CDR1 is LGHNA and CDR2 is YNFKEQ. The CDR3 spans 16 residues.

The genes are TRBV19 and TRBJ1-5; weak D call: TRBD1 (5 bases). The germline gives CDR1 LNHDA, CDR2 SQIVND (reference sequence). The V and J ends lost 6 bases and 5 bases respectively, with 14 bases between them. The CDR3 spans 14 residues. The CDR3 DNA sequence: TGTGCCAGTAGCCGCAGGGCGACGGATCAGCCCCAGCATTTT. As protein: CASSRRATDQPQHF.

The chain has TRBV18 and TRBJ2-3; D gene uncertain. V was clipped by 4 bases and J by 0 bases, with 8 bases between them. The CDR3 length is 14 residues. Germline V gene lookup returns CDR1 KGHSH and CDR2 LQKENI. In DNA, the CDR3 is TGTGCCAGCTCACTTATTGATAGCACAGATACGCAGTATTTT. Translation: CASSLIDSTDTQYF. The full variable domain, completed using reference TRBV18 and TRBJ2-3, is NAGVMQNPRHLVRRRGQEARLRCSPMKGHSHVYWYRQLPEEGLKFMVYLQKENIIDESGMPKERFSAEFPKEGPSILRIQQVVRGDSAAYFCASSLIDSTDTQYFGPGTRLTVL.

The chain carries TRBV11-2 and TRBJ2-7; 10 bases fit TRBD2. This CDR3 is built from 19 residues. The ends lost 5 bases at V and 4 bases at J; junction bases unmatched: 20. Germline V gene data show CDR1 as SGHAT and CDR2 as FQNNGV. CDR3 residues: CASSAPGVAGGLTTYEQYF. As DNA, the CDR3 is TGTGCCAGCAGCGCACCGGGGGTAGCGGGAGGTCTCACTACTTACGAGCAGTACTTC.

This clone came up a few times. The chain carries TRBV11-3 and TRBJ2-1; D is unresolved. The germline V gene encodes CDR1 SGHNT and CDR2 YENEEA. Trimming left V 0 bases short and J 8 bases short, with 8 bases between. CDR3 length: 13 amino acids. The CDR3 region has the DNA TGTGCCAGCAGCTTAGACTCGCCCGATGAGCAGTTCTTC. Translating gives CASSLDSPDEQFF.

The chain combines TRBV6-5 with TRBJ2-7, with unresolved D. Germline V lookup: CDR1 MNHEY, CDR2 SVGAGI. V lost 8 bases and J 0 bases, leaving 17 bases between the germline ends. This CDR3 is built from 15 residues. The CDR3 sequence: CASRPRSASSYEQYF. The CDR3 DNA is TGTGCCAGCCGGCCCCGGAGTGCCAGCTCCTACGAGCAGTACTTC.

The rearrangement links TRBV11-2 to TRBJ2-1; TRBD2 matches 12 bases. V was pared by 5 bases and J by 0 bases, with 11 bases of the junction left unmatched. Looked up from germline, CDR1 is SGHAT and CDR2 is FQNNGV. This CDR3 spans 19 amino acids. Written as DNA, the CDR3 is TGTGCCAGCAGCGCCGATTGGACTAGCGGGATGAGCTCCTACAATGAGCAGTTCTTC. As protein: CASSADWTSGMSSYNEQFF.